This T cell receptor beta chain was sequenced in a study of T cells expressing NK-cell markers. TCRdb reprocessed the 5' RACE reads; each CDR3 protein has one entry and no DNA is given. The sample totals 440,000 or so distinct CDR3 sequences. The germline CDR1 and CDR2 sequences are GTSNPN and SVGIG (reference sequence). This CDR3 contains 13 residues. The chain carries TRBV30 and TRBJ1-6. This receptor was obtained from a woman between 18 and 70 years old in good health. The sequenced material came from blood T cells: a sorted CD56 or NKG2C T cell subset, CD4+ or CD8+ T cells, or bulk PBMC T cells (not recorded which). The chain's CDR3 is CAWSSGLRSPLHF.